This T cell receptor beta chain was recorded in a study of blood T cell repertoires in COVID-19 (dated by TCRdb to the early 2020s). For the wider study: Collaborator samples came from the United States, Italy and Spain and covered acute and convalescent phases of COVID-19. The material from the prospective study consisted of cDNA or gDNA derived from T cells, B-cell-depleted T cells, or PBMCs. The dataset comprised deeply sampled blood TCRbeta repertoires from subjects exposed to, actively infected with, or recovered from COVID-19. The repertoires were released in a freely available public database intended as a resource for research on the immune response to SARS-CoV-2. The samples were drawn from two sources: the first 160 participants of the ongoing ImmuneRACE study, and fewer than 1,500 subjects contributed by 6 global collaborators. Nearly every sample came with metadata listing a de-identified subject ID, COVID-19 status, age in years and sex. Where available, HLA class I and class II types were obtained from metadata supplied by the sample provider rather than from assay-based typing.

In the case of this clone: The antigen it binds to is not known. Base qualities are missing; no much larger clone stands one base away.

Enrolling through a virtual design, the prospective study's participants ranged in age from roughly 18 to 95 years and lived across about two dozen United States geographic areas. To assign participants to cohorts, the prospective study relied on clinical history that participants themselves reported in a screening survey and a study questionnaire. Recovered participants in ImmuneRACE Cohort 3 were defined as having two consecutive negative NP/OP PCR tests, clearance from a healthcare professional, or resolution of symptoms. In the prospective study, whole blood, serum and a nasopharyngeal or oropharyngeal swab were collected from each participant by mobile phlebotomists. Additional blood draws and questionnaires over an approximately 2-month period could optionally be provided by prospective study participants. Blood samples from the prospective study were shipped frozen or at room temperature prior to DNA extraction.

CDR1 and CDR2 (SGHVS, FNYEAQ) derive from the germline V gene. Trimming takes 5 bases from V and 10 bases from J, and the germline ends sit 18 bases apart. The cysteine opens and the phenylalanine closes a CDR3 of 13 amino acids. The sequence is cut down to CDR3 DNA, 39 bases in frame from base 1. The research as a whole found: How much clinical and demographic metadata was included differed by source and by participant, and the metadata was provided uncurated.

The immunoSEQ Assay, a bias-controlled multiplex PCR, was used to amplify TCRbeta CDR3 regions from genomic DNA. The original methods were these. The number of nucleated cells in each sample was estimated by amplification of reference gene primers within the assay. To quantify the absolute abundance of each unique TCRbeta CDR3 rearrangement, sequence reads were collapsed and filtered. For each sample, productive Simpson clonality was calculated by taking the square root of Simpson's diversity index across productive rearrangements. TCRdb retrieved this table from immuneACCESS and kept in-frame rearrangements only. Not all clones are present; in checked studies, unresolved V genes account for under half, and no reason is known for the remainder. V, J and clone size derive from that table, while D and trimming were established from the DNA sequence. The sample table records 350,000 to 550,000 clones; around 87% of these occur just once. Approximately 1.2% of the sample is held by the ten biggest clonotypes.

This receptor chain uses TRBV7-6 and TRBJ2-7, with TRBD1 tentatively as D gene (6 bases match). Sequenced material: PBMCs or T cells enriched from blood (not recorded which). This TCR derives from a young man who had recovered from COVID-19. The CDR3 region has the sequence CASSSQDRTTQYF. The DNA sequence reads TGTGCCAGCAGCAGCCAGGACAGAACCACACAGTACTTC.